The rows below give T cell receptor beta chains drawn from one sample of a study of blood T cell repertoires in COVID-19. Clones were sequenced by immunoSEQ multiplex PCR, and TCRdb holds only the in-frame ones, with some missing. The sample contains roughly 250,000 clones, roughly 93% of which appear only once. Sequenced sample: PBMCs or T cells enriched from blood (not recorded which). These receptors were collected from a woman between 35 and 50 years old with acute COVID-19. CDR3s include the opening cysteine and the closing phenylalanine or tryptophan. D genes are given only for firm matches. The size entry is marked missing in some rows and otherwise reads once, few, many or a size class.

TGTGCCACCAGTGATTTCCAGGGCACCATATATTTT	CATSDFQGTIYF	TRBV24-1	NA	NA	TRBJ1-3
TGCGCCAGCCGACTACAGGGAAACACTGAAGCTTTCTTT	CASRLQGNTEAFF	TRBV5-1	NA	NA	TRBJ1-1
TGTGCCAGCAGCCAAGATAATAGCAATCAGCCCCAGCATTTT	CASSQDNSNQPQHF	TRBV4-2	NA	NA	TRBJ1-5
TGTGCCACCAGTACTCAGGGGCAGCCCCAGCATTTT	CATSTQGQPQHF	TRBV24-1	few	NA	TRBJ1-5
TGTGCCAGCAGGGCGGACTGGGACTGGTCCTACGAGCAGTACTTC	CASRADWDWSYEQYF	TRBV28	NA	NA	TRBJ2-7
TGTGCCAGCAGTTTAGAATATAGTGGGCAGACCCAGTACTTC	CASSLEYSGQTQYF	TRBV5-4	NA	NA	TRBJ2-5
TGTGCCAGCAGTCCCCCCCGGACAGGGAGCAATCAGCCCCAGCATTTT	CASSPPRTGSNQPQHF	TRBV28	NA	TRBD1	TRBJ1-5
TGTGCCAGCAGTGACGGACAGGGGAACTATGGCTACACCTTC	CASSDGQGNYGYTF	TRBV6-1	NA	TRBD1	TRBJ1-2
TGCGCCAGCAGCCAAGACTGGCCTAGCGGGTACAATGAGCAGTTCTTC	CASSQDWPSGYNEQFF	TRBV4-1	NA	TRBD2	TRBJ2-1
TGTGCCAGCAGCTCATCAGGGGGCCGAGAGACCCAGTACTTC	CASSSSGGRETQYF	TRBV7-2	NA	TRBD1	TRBJ2-5
TGTGCCAGCAGCAAAGGAGAGGTGGTAACAGGGTTGAACACTGAAGCTTTCTTT	CASSKGEVVTGLNTEAFF	TRBV21-1	few	NA	TRBJ1-1
TGTGCCACCGAAGCGGCGGGGGCACGTGAAAAACTGTTTTTT	CATEAAGAREKLFF	TRBV28	NA	NA	TRBJ1-4
TGTGCCAGCAGCCCCGTACCTGGGACTAGCGGGAGATACGAGCAGTACTTC	CASSPVPGTSGRYEQYF	TRBV3-1/TRBV3-2	NA	TRBD2	TRBJ2-7
TGTGCCAGCAGCTTTCTTCTCCACACTGAAGCTTTCTTT	CASSFLLHTEAFF	TRBV7-3	NA	NA	TRBJ1-1
TGTGCCAGCTCACCACTCTTAGCCAGGGACACTGAAGCTTTCTTT	CASSPLLARDTEAFF	TRBV18	NA	NA	TRBJ1-1
TGTGCCAGCAGTTCTCAACAGGGGACCTATGGCTACACCTTC	CASSSQQGTYGYTF	TRBV2	NA	TRBD1	TRBJ1-2
TGTGCCAGCAGCTTACAGGGGTATAATTCACCCCTCCACTTT	CASSLQGYNSPLHF	TRBV7-3	NA	NA	TRBJ1-6
TGTGCCAGTAGACCACGAGGAGGGACAGGGGATGGCTACACCTTC	CASRPRGGTGDGYTF	TRBV19	NA	TRBD1	TRBJ1-2
TGTGCCAGCAGCTGGGGCCCGGGCGAAGCTTTCTTT	CASSWGPGEAFF	TRBV7-9	NA	NA	TRBJ1-1
TGTGCCAGCAGCTTGGTAGTGGTTCGAGAGACCCAGTACTTC	CASSLVVVRETQYF	TRBV5-6	NA	NA	TRBJ2-5
TGTGCCATTCAGGGGGCGCGAGCTTTCTTT	CAIQGARAFF	TRBV30	NA	TRBD1	TRBJ1-1
TGTGCCAGTACAGGGTCGGTAGGTGAAAAACTGTTTTTT	CASTGSVGEKLFF	TRBV19	NA	NA	TRBJ1-4
TGTGCCAGCACTCGGAGACAGGGGAATCAGCCCCAGCATTTT	CASTRRQGNQPQHF	TRBV27	NA	TRBD1	TRBJ1-5
TGTGCCAGCAGCTTGAGGGCCCCCGGGTTAGATGAGCAGTTCTTC	CASSLRAPGLDEQFF	TRBV11-3	few	NA	TRBJ2-1
TGCGCCAGCAGCTTGGGACAGGACAGGGGTGAGCAGTACTTC	CASSLGQDRGEQYF	TRBV5-1	NA	TRBD1	TRBJ2-7
TGTGCCTGGAGTCGAACAGGGTGGAATTCACCCCTCCACTTT	CAWSRTGWNSPLHF	TRBV30	NA	NA	TRBJ1-6
TGTGCCAGCAGTTGGCGGCAAGGAGAGACCCAGTACTTC	CASSWRQGETQYF	TRBV12-3/TRBV12-4	NA	NA	TRBJ2-5
TGTGCCAGCAGCCTTTGGCCGGGGGGCGCGGCTGAAGCTTTCTTT	CASSLWPGGAAEAFF	TRBV3-1/TRBV3-2	NA	NA	TRBJ1-1
TGTGCCAGCAGTGAATTGGGTTTTGGGGGCCGCCTAGCGGGGACACTACAAGAGACCCAGTACTTC	CASSELGFGGRLAGTLQETQYF	TRBV2	NA	TRBD2	TRBJ2-5
TGTGCCAGCAGTGAGAGTCGGACAGGGGGTAATTCACCCCTCCACTTT	CASSESRTGGNSPLHF	TRBV28	NA	TRBD1	TRBJ1-6
TGTGCCAGCTCCCCAATAGCGGGAGAGGTCACAGATACGCAGTATTTT	CASSPIAGEVTDTQYF	TRBV6-4	NA	TRBD2	TRBJ2-3
TGTGCCACCAGCAGAGATAAGGGGATTGGTTCACCCCTCCACTTT	CATSRDKGIGSPLHF	TRBV15	NA	NA	TRBJ1-6
TGTGCCAGCAGCTACCGGACAAGATCCTACAATGAGCAGTTCTTC	CASSYRTRSYNEQFF	TRBV13	once	NA	TRBJ2-1
TGTGCCAGCAGCTCCGGACAGGGGGCGGCTCAGCCCCAGCATTTT	CASSSGQGAAQPQHF	TRBV7-2	NA	TRBD1	TRBJ1-5
TGCGCCAGCAGCCAAGATCATCCGCTAGCGGGAGGGAGCTCCTACAATGAGCAGTTCTTC	CASSQDHPLAGGSSYNEQFF	TRBV4-3	once	TRBD2	TRBJ2-1
TGTGCCAGTAGGAACAGGGGGGATGGCACTGAAGCTTTCTTT	CASRNRGDGTEAFF	TRBV19	NA	TRBD1	TRBJ1-1
TGTGCCACCAGCTCTAGCGGGATTGAGCAGTTCTTC	CATSSSGIEQFF	TRBV24-1	NA	TRBD2	TRBJ2-1
TGTGCCAGCAGTGAGAAGCACCATGGGGCGAGTGAGACCCAGTACTTC	CASSEKHHGASETQYF	TRBV2	NA	NA	TRBJ2-5
TGTGCCAGCTCCGGGACGGCGGGGGCCATCACAGATACGCAGTATTTT	CASSGTAGAITDTQYF	TRBV18	NA	NA	TRBJ2-3
TGCAGCGTTCCCAAACAGGAGATGGGGACTGAAGCTTTCTTT	CSVPKQEMGTEAFF	TRBV29-1	NA	NA	TRBJ1-1
TGTGCCAGTGGGGAGACAGGGAGCTATGGCTACACCTTC	CASGETGSYGYTF	TRBV19	NA	TRBD1	TRBJ1-2
TGTGCCAGCAGTGAAATTGGGCCTGCTGGCTACACCTTC	CASSEIGPAGYTF	TRBV6-1	NA	NA	TRBJ1-2
TGTGCCAGCTCACCGAACCGCGGGGTCGGGGGGGGCTACACCTTC	CASSPNRGVGGGYTF	TRBV18	NA	NA	TRBJ1-2